The 8 T cell receptor beta chains reported below all come from one sample, sequenced in a study of blood T cell repertoires in COVID-19. Generated by immunoSEQ multiplex PCR, the TCRdb table keeps only in-frame clones and is missing some. The profile covers 220,000 or so clones, with 84% appearing a single time and approximately 5.1% taken by the ten largest. Sequencing used peripheral blood. Receptors originate from an older woman who had recovered from COVID-19.

The chain couples TRBV19 to TRBJ2-2; D might be TRBD2 (5 bases). The ends were cut back, 5 bases at V and 2 bases at J, with 12 bases in the middle. Germline CDR1 LNHDA, CDR2 SQIVND (reference sequence). There are 15 residues in the CDR3. CDR3 loop: CASSLRTRNTGELFF. CDR3 nucleotide sequence: TGTGCCAGTAGTTTACGGACTCGAAACACCGGGGAGCTGTTTTTT.

The chain joins TRBV27 to TRBJ1-5; D is unclear. This CDR3 spans 16 amino acids. The V end lost 2 bases, the J end lost 6 bases, and 17 bases lay between the germline ends. Germline CDR1 reads MNHEY; CDR2 reads SMNVEV (reference sequence). CDR3 sequence (DNA): TGTGCCAGCAGTTTAAATCGTGGTGGGCGTCCTCAGCCCCAGCATTTT. Translated: CASSLNRGGRPQPQHF.

V is TRBV9 and J is TRBJ2-3; 8 nucleotides match TRBD2. The CDR3 is 14 residues long. CDR1 is SGDLS, CDR2 YYNGEE, per germline. J gave up 4 bases and V 4 bases, and 5 bases lay outside the gene matches. The CDR3 sequence: CASSLIAGPDTQYF. The DNA of the CDR3 is TGTGCCAGCAGCCTGATAGCGGGGCCAGATACGCAGTATTTT.

V usage is TRBV11-1 and J usage is TRBJ1-2, with D possibly being TRBD1 (6 bases). The CDR3 has 12 residues. The germline gives CDR1 SGHAT, CDR2 FQDESV (reference sequence). Trimming left V 8 bases short and J 2 bases short, with 9 bases between. CDR3 residues: CASAQGNYGYTF. The CDR3 nucleotides are TGTGCCAGCGCCCAGGGGAACTATGGCTACACCTTC.

To note about this clone: One end of the junction does not line up with germline, which may come from a read error. This chain connects TRBV7-7 to TRBJ2-2; 7 positions match TRBD2. The CDR3 loop spans 18 amino acids. The germline V gene has CDR1 SSHAT and CDR2 FNYEAQ (reference sequence). The CDR3 DNA reads TGTGCTAGCACTCATAACCCCCTGCCGGGGGGACTCACCGGGGAGCTGTTTTTT. This gives the protein CASTHNPLPGGLTGELFF.

The chain has TRBV7-2 and TRBJ2-2; 9 bases agree with TRBD1. The CDR3 is 14 amino acids. The trim removed 5 bases at V and 4 bases at J, leaving 2 bases unmatched. CDR1 SGHTA and CDR2 FQGNSA come from the germline V gene. In DNA form, the CDR3 reads TGTGCCAGCAGCCGGGACAGGGTCACCGGGGAGCTGTTTTTT. Its translation: CASSRDRVTGELFF. The full variable domain, in which reference TRBV7-2 and TRBJ2-2 provide the parts outside the CDR3, is GAGVSQSPSNKVTEKGKDVELRCDPISGHTALYWYRQSLGQGLEFLIYFQGNSAPDKSGLPSDRFSAERTGGSVSTLTIQRTQQEDSAVYLCASSRDRVTGELFFGEGSRLTVL.

The chain carries TRBV6-6 and TRBJ1-2, with 7 bases fitting TRBD1. The V gene end was trimmed by 6 bases and the J gene end by 5 bases; junction bases not matched to a gene: 9. Looked up from germline, CDR1 is MNHNY and CDR2 is SVGAGI (reference sequence). The CDR3 length is 14 residues. The CDR3 bases are TGTGCCAGCAGACAAAGACAGGGTCGGTATGGCTACACCTTC. Translating gives CASRQRQGRYGYTF.

This clone was observed a few times. This sequence joins TRBV7-9 and TRBJ1-2, with 7 bases that match TRBD1. This CDR3 is 15 amino acids long. V lost 10 bases to trimming and J lost 6 bases; unmatched junction nucleotides: 17. Germline CDR1 reads SEHNR; CDR2 reads FQNEAQ (reference sequence). DNA of the CDR3: TGTGCCATCCAGGACAGGCGGACGGGACAGAATGGCTACACCTTC. It specifies CAIQDRRTGQNGYTF.